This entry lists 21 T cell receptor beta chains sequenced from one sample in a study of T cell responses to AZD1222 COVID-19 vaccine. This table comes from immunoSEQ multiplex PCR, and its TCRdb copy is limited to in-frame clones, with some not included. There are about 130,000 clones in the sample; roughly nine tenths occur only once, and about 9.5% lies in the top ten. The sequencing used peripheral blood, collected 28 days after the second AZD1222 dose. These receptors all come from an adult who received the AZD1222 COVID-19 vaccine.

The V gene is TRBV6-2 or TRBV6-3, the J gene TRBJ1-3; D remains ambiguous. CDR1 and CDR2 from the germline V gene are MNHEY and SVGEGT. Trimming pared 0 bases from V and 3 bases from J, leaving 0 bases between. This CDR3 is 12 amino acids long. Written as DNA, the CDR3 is TGTGCCAGCAGTTACTCTGGAAACACCATATATTTT. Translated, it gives CASSYSGNTIYF.

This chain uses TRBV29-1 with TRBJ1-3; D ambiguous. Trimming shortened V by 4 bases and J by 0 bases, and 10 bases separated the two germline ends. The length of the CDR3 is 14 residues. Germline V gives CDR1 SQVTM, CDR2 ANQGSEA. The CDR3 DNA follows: TGCAGCGTTGGAATGCAGAGCTCTGGAAACACCATATATTTT. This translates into CSVGMQSSGNTIYF.

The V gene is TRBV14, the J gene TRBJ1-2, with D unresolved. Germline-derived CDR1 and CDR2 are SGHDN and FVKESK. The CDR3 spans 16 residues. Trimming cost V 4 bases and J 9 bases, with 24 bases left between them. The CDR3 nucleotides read TGTGCCAGCAGCCGCCCTGGACTATGGCTACGGATGAGCTACACCTTC. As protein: CASSRPGLWLRMSYTF.

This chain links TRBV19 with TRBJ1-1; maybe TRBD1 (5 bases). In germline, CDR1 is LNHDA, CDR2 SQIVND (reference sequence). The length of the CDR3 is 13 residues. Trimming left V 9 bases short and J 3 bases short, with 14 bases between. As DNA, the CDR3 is TGTGCCAGCCTGGGGCCTAGAGACACTGAAGCTTTCTTT. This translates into CASLGPRDTEAFF.

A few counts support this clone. This CDR3 reads CASSLWPPRGVYEQYF. CDR3 nucleotides: TGTGCCAGCAGCTTATGGCCCCCGCGGGGCGTCTACGAGCAGTACTTC. This chain uses TRBV7-9 with TRBJ2-7; tentative D call: TRBD2 (6 bases). The germline V gene has CDR1 SEHNR and CDR2 FQNEAQ (reference sequence). The V end lost 2 bases, the J end lost 3 bases, and 17 bases lay between the germline ends. The CDR3 has 16 amino acids.

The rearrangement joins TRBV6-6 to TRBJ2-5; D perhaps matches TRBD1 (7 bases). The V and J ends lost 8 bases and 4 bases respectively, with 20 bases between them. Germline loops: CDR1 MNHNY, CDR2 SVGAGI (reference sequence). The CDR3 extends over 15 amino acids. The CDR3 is CASPPQGEVVETQYF. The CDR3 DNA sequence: TGTGCCAGCCCCCCCCAGGGGGAGGTGGTAGAGACCCAGTACTTC.

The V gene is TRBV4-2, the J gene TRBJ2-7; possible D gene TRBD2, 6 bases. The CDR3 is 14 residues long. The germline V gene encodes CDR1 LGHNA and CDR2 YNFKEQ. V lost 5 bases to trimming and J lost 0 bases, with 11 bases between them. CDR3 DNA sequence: TGTGCCAGCAGCGATTTGGAGGGCTCCTACGAGCAGTACTTC. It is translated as CASSDLEGSYEQYF.

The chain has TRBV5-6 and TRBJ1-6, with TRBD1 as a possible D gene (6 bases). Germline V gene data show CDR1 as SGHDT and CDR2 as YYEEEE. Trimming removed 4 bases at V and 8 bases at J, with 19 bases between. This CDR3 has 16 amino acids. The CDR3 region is CASSPRYREGDSPLHF. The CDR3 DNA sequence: TGTGCCAGCAGCCCCCGCTACAGGGAAGGGGATTCACCCCTCCACTTT.

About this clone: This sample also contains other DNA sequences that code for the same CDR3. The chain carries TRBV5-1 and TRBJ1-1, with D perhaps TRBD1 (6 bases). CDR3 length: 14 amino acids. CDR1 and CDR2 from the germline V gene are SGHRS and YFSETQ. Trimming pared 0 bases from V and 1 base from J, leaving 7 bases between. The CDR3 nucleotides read TGCGCCAGCAGCTTGGGAGGGGGGAACACTGAAGCTTTCTTT. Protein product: CASSLGGGNTEAFF.

CDR3 in amino acids: CAISGSVGGTLDSPLHF. CDR3 DNA sequence: TGTGCCATCAGTGGGTCCGTAGGTGGGACACTTGATTCACCCCTCCACTTT. The genes are TRBV10-3 and TRBJ1-6; TRBD1 is a possible D gene (6 bases). Deletions cut 4 bases from V and 8 bases from J, with 21 bases between. Germline CDR1 is ENHRY and CDR2 is SYGVKD. The CDR3 covers 17 residues.

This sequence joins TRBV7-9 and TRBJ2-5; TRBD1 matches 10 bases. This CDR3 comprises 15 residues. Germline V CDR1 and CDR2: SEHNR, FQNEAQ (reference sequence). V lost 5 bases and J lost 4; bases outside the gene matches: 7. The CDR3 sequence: CASSLGTGVSETQYF. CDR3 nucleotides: TGTGCCAGCAGCCTGGGGACAGGGGTATCAGAGACCCAGTACTTC.

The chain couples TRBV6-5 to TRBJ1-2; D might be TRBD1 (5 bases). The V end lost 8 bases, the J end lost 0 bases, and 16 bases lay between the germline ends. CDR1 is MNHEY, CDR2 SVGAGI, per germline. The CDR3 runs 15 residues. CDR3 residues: CASVREQTANYGYTF. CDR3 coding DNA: TGTGCCAGCGTACGCGAGCAGACAGCTAACTATGGCTACACCTTC.

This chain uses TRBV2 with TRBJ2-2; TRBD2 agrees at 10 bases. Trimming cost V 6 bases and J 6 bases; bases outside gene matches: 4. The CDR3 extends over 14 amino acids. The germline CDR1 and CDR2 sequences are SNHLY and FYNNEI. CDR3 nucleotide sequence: TGTGCCAGCAGGGTGGGACTAGCGTCCGGGGAGCTGTTTTTT. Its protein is CASRVGLASGELFF.

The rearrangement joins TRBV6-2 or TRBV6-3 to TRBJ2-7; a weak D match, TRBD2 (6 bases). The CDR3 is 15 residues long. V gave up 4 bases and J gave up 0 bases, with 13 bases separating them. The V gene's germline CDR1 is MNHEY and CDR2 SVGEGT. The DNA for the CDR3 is TGTGCCAGCAGTTCCACCGGGGGATCCTCCTACGAGCAGTACTTC. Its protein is CASSSTGGSSYEQYF.

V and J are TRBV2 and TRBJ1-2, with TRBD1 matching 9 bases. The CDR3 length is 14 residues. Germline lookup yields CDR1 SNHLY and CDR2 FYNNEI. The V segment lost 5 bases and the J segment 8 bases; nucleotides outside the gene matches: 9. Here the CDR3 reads CASSTQDRGGGYTF. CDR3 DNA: TGTGCCAGCAGTACCCAGGACAGGGGAGGCGGCTACACCTTC.

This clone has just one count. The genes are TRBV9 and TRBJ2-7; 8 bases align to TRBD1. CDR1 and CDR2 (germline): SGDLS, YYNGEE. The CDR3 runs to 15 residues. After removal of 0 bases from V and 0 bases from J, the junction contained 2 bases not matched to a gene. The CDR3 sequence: CASSVGGQDSYEQYF. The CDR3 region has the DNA TGTGCCAGCAGCGTAGGGGGACAGGACTCCTACGAGCAGTACTTC. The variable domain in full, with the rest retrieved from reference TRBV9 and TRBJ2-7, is DSGVTQTPKHLITATGQRVTLRCSPRSGDLSVYWYQQSLDQGLQFLIQYYNGEERAKGNILERFSAQQFPDLHSELNLSSLELGDSALYFCASSVGGQDSYEQYFGPGTRLTVT.

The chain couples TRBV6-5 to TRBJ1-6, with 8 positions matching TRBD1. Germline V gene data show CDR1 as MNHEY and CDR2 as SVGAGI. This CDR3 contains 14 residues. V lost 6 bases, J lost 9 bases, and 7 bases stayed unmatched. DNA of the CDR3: TGTGCCAGCAGGAAAACAGGGGGACGTTCACCCCTCCACTTT. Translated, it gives CASRKTGGRSPLHF.

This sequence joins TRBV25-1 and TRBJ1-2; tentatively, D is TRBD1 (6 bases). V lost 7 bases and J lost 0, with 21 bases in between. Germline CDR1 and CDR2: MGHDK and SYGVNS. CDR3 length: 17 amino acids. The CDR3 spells CASTPPQTGPPNYGYTF. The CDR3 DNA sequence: TGTGCCAGCACCCCACCGCAGACAGGACCCCCTAACTATGGCTACACCTTC.

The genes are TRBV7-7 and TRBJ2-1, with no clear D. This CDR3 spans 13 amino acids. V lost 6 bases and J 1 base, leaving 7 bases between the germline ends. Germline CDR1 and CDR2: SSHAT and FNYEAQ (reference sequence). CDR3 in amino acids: CASSSDSYNEQFF. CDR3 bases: TGTGCCAGCAGTAGTGATTCCTACAATGAGCAGTTCTTC. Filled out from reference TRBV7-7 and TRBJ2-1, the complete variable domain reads GAGVSQSPRYKVTKRGQDVTLRCDPISSHATLYWYQQALGQGPEFLTYFNYEAQPDKSGLPSDRFSAERPEGSISTLTIQRTEQRDSAMYRCASSSDSYNEQFFGPGTRLTVL.

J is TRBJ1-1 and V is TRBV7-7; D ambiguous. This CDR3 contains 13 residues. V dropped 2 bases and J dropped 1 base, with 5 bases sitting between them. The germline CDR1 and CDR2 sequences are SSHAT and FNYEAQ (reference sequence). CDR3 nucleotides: TGTGCCAGCAGCTTAAACGAGAACACTGAAGCTTTCTTT. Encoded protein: CASSLNENTEAFF.

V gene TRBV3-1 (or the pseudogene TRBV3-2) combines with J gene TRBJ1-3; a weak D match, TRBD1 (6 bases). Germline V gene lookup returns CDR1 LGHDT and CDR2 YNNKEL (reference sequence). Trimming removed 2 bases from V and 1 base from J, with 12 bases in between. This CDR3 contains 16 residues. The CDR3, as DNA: TGTGCCAGCAGCCAAAGAGGGGGACCGTCTGGAAACACCATATATTTT. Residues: CASSQRGGPSGNTIYF.